The TCR beta chain described here comes from a study of cytomegalovirus exposure and HLA in healthy donors (dated by TCRdb to about 2017). Turning to the overall study: In an earlier analysis of around 540 of the donors, 276 Gb of sequence data and 117 million unique TCR beta sequences from roughly 190 million T cells were reported. Using immunosequencing, the study profiled T cell repertoires from 666 subjects and related those repertoires to cytomegalovirus serostatus. The study was designed to test whether signatures of past pathogen exposure could be identified by cataloging public T cell receptors. In a later genetic analysis, genome-wide SNP genotypes for about 55% of the roughly 670 donors were used, and that subset was treated as a discovery cohort. An early release covering approximately 600 HLA-typed donors comprised approximately 300 gigabases of sequencing data and some 79 million unique TCR sequences. Every repertoire in the discovery cohort had been generated on one and the same sequencing platform. The study combined high-throughput TCR immunosequencing, statistical association of individual TCRs with disease status, and machine learning to predict cytomegalovirus infection status. Donor age, sex, ethnicity and CMV serostatus were collected together with the repertoire data. About five DR-DQ haplotypes were treated as single units for association and clustering because of strong linkage in the cohort. An earlier analysis of some 500 of the donors applied high-throughput TCR beta sequencing to assess whether each TCR beta V gene segment acted as functional or pseudogenic. Of the roughly 400 genotyped donors, about 80% fell in the genetic ancestry cluster associated with self-reported Caucasian donors. To study patterns of TCR occurrence, a later analysis re-analyzed previously published TCR beta repertoires from around 700 donors and added high-resolution HLA genotyping. A separate validation cohort of 100 to 150 different subjects was used in addition to the 666-subject first cohort. HLA typing covered class I and class II loci at four-digit resolution. Typing coverage differed by locus: A, B, C, DRB1 and DQB1 were typed in roughly 629-640 donors, DQA1 in 522, DPA1 in around 610, and DPB1 in around 490. On average, 235,054 unique TCR beta nucleotide sequences were sequenced per donor among 300 to 500 genotyped donors of the cohort, with about 17% of those sequences being non-productive. Rather than using new phenotypic data, the later analysis identified candidate immune exposures from TCR beta sequences and from how often those sequences occurred across donors. The investigation overall reported the following: Most CMV-associated TCR beta chains appeared to be HLA-restricted in a later analysis, and the HLA associations seemed to be driven largely by CMV exposure. In a later analysis, around 17,000 TCR beta sequences were associated with specific HLA alleles at a false discovery rate of 0.05. Correlated functional status among segregating V segments might reflect linkage disequilibrium, but an unknown experimental factor could not be ruled out. The classifier was reported to diagnose cytomegalovirus status with high specificity and sensitivity in both the original cohort and the validation cohort. A few of the identified cytomegalovirus-associated TCR beta chains were confirmed in vitro to be specific for cytomegalovirus antigens. A cluster of highly shared sequence variants was judged likely to be a technical artifact of the sequencing pipeline. The earlier analysis of almost 600 of the donors excluded some 15 rarely observed V segments, including chromosome 9 orphons, because counts were too low. Sequencing depth was assumed to be roughly uniform across donors in the presence/absence analyses, though that assumption may not hold. Assigning TCR associations to individual alleles was difficult when HLA alleles, especially DR and DQ, strongly co-occurred. Compared with the 666-donor mean, donors in an Asian-associated ancestry cluster had fewer N-insertions in productive TCRs, according to a later genetic analysis. A later analysis found that HLA-associated TCR beta chains were more clonally expanded and had lower generation probabilities than equally common non-associated chains. Several of the top co-occurrence clusters appeared to be linked to parvovirus B19, influenza, CMV and Epstein-Barr virus, according to a later analysis. According to a later analysis, TCR association rates differed among HLA loci, with DRB1 alleles showing the most associated TCRs and HLA-C alleles showing the fewest. A further reported finding was that TCR beta sequences accurately predicted the HLA-A and HLA-B alleles for most subjects in the first cohort. Broadly in line with IMGT annotations, most TCR beta V segments showed up in productive rearrangements about 87% or about 30% of the time in an earlier analysis of several hundred of the donors. In a later genetic analysis, a missense DCLRE1C variant was associated with V-gene and J-gene trimming of TCR beta chains, and the association was replicated in an independent cohort. Some IMGT-functional V segments, including TRBV6-2 and TRBV6-3, could not be told apart with the 87-base-pair reads, so those segments were excluded. Across donors, most TCR sequences were observed very rarely, whereas some public TCRs were present in many individuals. In the study, around 150 TCR beta chains were listed as associated with cytomegalovirus. The authors suggested that the approach could potentially be extended to other disease states and immunological phenotypes. Because HLA typing was missing for some donors at each locus, association tests included only the typed subset. In this cohort, only TCR beta chains were sequenced, and detectable features were limited by the absence of alpha or paired-chain data. CMV serostatus was the only immune exposure information available for the cohort.

Trimming accounts for 4 bases at V and 0 bases at J, while the number of junction bases matched to no gene is 10. Including cysteine and phenylalanine, the CDR3 has 18 amino acids. Just the 54-base CDR3 DNA is kept, in frame starting at base 1. For CDR1 and CDR2, the germline V gene (reference sequence) lists SGHNT and YYREEE. Preparation of the library involved the immunoSEQ multiplex PCR assay. The multiplex PCR relied on a mix of 60 forward primers for TCR Vbeta segments and 13 reverse primers for TCR Jbeta segments. The CDR3 region of rearranged TCR beta genes was amplified from genomic DNA with a multiplex PCR assay. The Illumina HiSeq System was used to sequence the amplified TCR beta libraries as 87-base-pair reads. Concerning the study's data processing: In a later analysis, around 80 million unique TCR beta chains were counted across the 500 to 700 repertoires, and roughly 11 million of these chains were shared by at least two donors. To remove PCR and sequencing errors, raw reads were error-corrected and collapsed into unique sequences using a nearest-neighbor algorithm that merged closely related sequences. Alignment of CDR3 sequences to IMGT reference sequences was used to assign V, D and J gene segments. For a sequence to be retained, a match of at least six nucleotides to both a V gene segment and a J gene segment was required. Rearrangements were called productive when the CDR3 lacked stop codons and stayed in frame with V and J; all others were non-productive. Following IMGT convention, CDR3 was defined as the stretch from the second conserved V-encoded cysteine up to the conserved J-encoded phenylalanine. The earlier analysis of roughly 590 of the donors excluded any sequence lacking an unambiguous match to a single V gene segment. An earlier analysis of fewer than 650 of the donors classified V segments as functional when productive rearrangements were above 56.7% and as segregating when the standard deviation between donors was above 5%. To diagnose cytomegalovirus status from the catalog of TCR beta chain sequences, a statistical classification framework was built. A later analysis assigned V and J genes by comparing TCR nucleotide sequences with IMGT/GENE-DB human TR gene sequences. In a later analysis, CDR3 sequences and most-parsimonious VDJ recombination scenarios were assigned using the TCRdist pipeline. A later analysis defined each TCR beta chain by its CDR3 amino acid sequence plus V-gene family, and excluded reads lacking a unique V-gene family. As a way to deal with suspected cross-contamination and a sequencing artifact, a later analysis dropped more than 500 nucleotide sequences that were highly shared and had low generation probability. For each public chain, a later analysis derived a clonal expansion index from normalized ranks of inferred template counts within each repertoire. A later analysis computed generation probabilities with a VDJ recombination model fitted to out-of-frame rearrangements, and checked the results against IGoR. Hypergeometric tests were used in a later analysis to score TCR-TCR, TCR-HLA and TCR-CMV co-occurrence, with a repertoire-size bias correction applied to the TCR pairs. A later analysis estimated false discovery rates by permuting HLA or CMV assignments 20 times. In a later analysis, co-occurring TCRs were grouped with DBSCAN, and TCRdist sequence similarity was added when clustering was performed within HLA-allele-positive subsets. Co-occurrence clustering excluded repertoires with fewer than 30,000 or more than 120,000 public chains, plus five with anomalous nucleotide sharing. The table was pulled from immuneACCESS by TCRdb, which kept in-frame rearrangements only. Such tables lose some clones; where checked, under half of the loss comes from unresolved V genes, and the rest has no known cause. V and J calls and clone size are as listed in that table; D and trimming were resolved from the DNA. Within this sample are about 98,000 clones, with approximately 70% of them counted one time only. The ten largest make up 2% to 2.5% of the sample.

The cohort comprised fewer than 750 healthy bone marrow donors. All cohort members were sampled while nominally healthy, although unrecorded immune exposures were likely present. The donor was CMV seronegative and was included in the group of hundreds of seronegative cohort members. Each donor provided a peripheral blood sample, and peripheral blood mononuclear cells were used for TCR beta sequencing. Genomic DNA was extracted from the blood cell samples with the Qiagen DNeasy Blood Extraction Kit. With respect to this clone: Its antigen specificity is not known. No much larger clonotype is one base removed from it; base qualities were not supplied.

The chain couples TRBV5-4 to TRBJ2-6, with 7 central nucleotides matching TRBD2. This TCR derives from a man in his fifties in good health and CMV-seronegative. The specimen was PBMCs. For the CDR3, the sequence is CASSQGGVSSSGANVLTF. In nucleotides, the sequence is TGTGCCAGCAGCCAGGGAGGGGTCTCGAGCTCTGGGGCCAACGTCCTGACTTTC.